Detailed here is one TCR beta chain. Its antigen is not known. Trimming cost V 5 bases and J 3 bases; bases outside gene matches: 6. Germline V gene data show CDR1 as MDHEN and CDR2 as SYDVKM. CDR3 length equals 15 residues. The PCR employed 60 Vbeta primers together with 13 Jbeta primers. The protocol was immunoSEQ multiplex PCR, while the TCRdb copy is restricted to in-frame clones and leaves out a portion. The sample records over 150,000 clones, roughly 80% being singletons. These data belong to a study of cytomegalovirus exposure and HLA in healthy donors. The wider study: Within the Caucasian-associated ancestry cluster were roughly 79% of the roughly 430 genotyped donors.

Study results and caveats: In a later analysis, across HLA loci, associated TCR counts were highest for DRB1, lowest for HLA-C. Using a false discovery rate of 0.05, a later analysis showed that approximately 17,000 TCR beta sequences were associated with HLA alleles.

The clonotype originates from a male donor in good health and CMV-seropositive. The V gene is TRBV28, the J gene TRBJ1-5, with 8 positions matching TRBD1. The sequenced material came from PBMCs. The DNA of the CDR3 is TGTGCCAGCAGTCCCGGGACAGGCAACAATCAGCCCCAGCATTTT. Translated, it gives CASSPGTGNNQPQHF. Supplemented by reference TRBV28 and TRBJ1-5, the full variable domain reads DVKVTQSSRYLVKRTGEKVFLECVQDMDHENMFWYRQDPGLGLRLIYFSYDVKMKEKGDIPEGYSVSREKKERFSLILESASTNQTSMYLCASSPGTGNNQPQHFGDGTRLSIL.